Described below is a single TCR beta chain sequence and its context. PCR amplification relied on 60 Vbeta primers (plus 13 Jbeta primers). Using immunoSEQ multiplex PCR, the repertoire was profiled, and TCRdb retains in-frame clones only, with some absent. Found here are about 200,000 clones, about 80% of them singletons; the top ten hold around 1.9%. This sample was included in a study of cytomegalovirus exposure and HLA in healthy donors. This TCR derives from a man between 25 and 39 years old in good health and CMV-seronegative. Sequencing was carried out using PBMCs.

The CDR3: CASSFRQVGTEAFF. In nucleotides, the CDR3 is TGTGCCAGCAGCTTCCGGCAGGTAGGCACTGAAGCTTTCTTT. V gene TRBV7-2 combines with J gene TRBJ1-1, with D hard to call. Germline CDR1 SGHTA, CDR2 FQGNSA. V lost 3 bases and J 4 bases, leaving 12 bases between the germline ends. The CDR3 consists of 14 residues.